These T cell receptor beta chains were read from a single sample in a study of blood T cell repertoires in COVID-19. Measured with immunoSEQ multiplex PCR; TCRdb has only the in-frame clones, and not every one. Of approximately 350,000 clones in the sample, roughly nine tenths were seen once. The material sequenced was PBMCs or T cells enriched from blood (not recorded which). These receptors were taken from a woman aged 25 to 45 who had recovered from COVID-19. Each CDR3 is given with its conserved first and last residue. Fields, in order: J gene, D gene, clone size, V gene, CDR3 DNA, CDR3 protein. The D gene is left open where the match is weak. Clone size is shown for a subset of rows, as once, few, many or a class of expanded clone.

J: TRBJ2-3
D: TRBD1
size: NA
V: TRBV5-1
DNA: TGCGCCAGCAGCCTAGGGACAGGGGACACAGATACGCAGTATTTT
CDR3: CASSLGTGDTDTQYF

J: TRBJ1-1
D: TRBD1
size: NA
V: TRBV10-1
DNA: TGCGCCAGCAGTGACTCTGAGGGGGCGATTAGCACTGAAGCTTTCTTT
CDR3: CASSDSEGAISTEAFF

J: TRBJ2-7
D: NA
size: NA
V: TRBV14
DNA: TGTGCCAGCAGCCAAGCAGGGGCCTCCTACGAGCAGTACTTC
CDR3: CASSQAGASYEQYF

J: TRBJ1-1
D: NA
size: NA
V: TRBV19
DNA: TGTGCCAGTAGTATCCGCAGGGCTCTGAACACTGAAGCTTTCTTT
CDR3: CASSIRRALNTEAFF

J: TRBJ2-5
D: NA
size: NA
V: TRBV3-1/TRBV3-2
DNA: TGTGCCAGCAGCCAAGAAGTCGGCCAAGAGACCCAGTACTTC
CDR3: CASSQEVGQETQYF

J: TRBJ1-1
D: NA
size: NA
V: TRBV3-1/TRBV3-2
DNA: TGTGCCAGCAGCCCCTGGAGAGGGATGAACACTGAAGCTTTCTTT
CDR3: CASSPWRGMNTEAFF

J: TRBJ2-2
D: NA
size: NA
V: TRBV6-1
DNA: TGTGCCAGCAGTGAAGCCCTAGCGCCGAACACCGGGGAGCTGTTTTTT
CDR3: CASSEALAPNTGELFF

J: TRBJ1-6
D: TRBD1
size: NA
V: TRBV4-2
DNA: TGTGCCAGCAGCCAGGAAACAGGGGAGGTTAATTCACCCCTCCACTTT
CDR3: CASSQETGEVNSPLHF

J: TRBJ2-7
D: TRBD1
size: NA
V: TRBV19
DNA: TGTGCCAGTAGTCTAGGGACAGGGGGCTCCTACGAGCAGTACTTC
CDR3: CASSLGTGGSYEQYF

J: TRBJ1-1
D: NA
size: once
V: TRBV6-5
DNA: TGTGCCAGCATGAGGACTGGGAGTCAGGACACTGAAGCTTTCTTT
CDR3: CASMRTGSQDTEAFF